Below are 6 T cell receptor beta chains sequenced from a single sample in a study of graft-versus-host responses after intestinal transplantation (dated by TCRdb to 2020 to 2022). The method behind the library was the immunoSEQ multiplex PCR assay. In its TCRdb copy, this immuneACCESS table keeps in-frame sequences only and misses some clones. Where compared with another copy, unresolved V genes explain less than half of these, and the others have no known cause. This sample gives about 59,000 clones in total; roughly 93% of them show up just once. About 0.4% of the sample belongs to the ten largest clones. Per the publication, the time point label means: cells obtained before transplantation from donor or recipient. No antigen has been identified for these receptors. Sequenced material: unstimulated CD4+ T cells sorted from spleen or lymph node cells, taken before transplant. These receptors came from a human donor who was the organ donor for an intestinal transplant.

The rearrangement uses TRBV11-3 and TRBJ2-3, with D perhaps TRBD2 (6 bases). Trimming removed 3 bases from V and 2 bases from J, with 24 bases in between. The germline V gene has CDR1 SGHNT and CDR2 YENEEA. The CDR3 length is 19 residues. The CDR3 coding sequence is TGTGCCAGCAGCTTGATCGCGGGGCCGGTTTCTTGGGCCACAGATACGCAGTATTTT. Residues: CASSLIAGPVSWATDTQYF.

V is TRBV2 and J is TRBJ1-5, with 9 bases identical to TRBD1. CDR1 SNHLY and CDR2 FYNNEI come from the germline V gene. J was trimmed by 2 bases and V by 1 base; bases with no gene match: 0. The CDR3 is made up of 15 amino acids. DNA of the CDR3: TGTGCCAGCAGTGAAGGACAGGGGGGCAATCAGCCCCAGCATTTT. It codes for CASSEGQGGNQPQHF.

The chain uses TRBV11-3 and TRBJ2-1; maybe TRBD1 (6 bases). CDR3 length: 13 amino acids. From germline, CDR1 is SGHNT and CDR2 YENEEA. V lost 4 bases to trimming and J lost 3 bases, with 7 bases between them. The CDR3 loop reads CASSWDNYNEQFF. CDR3 nucleotides: TGTGCCAGCAGCTGGGACAACTACAATGAGCAGTTCTTC.

The chain employs TRBV4-1 and TRBJ2-7, with a tentative D call TRBD2 (5 bases). V was clipped by 1 base and J by 2 bases, with 21 bases between them. Looked up from germline, CDR1 is MGHRA and CDR2 is YSYEKL. The CDR3 loop spans 18 amino acids. The CDR3 protein is CASSQGLGLLARTYEQYF. For the CDR3, the DNA is TGCGCCAGCAGCCAAGGTCTGGGCTTGCTAGCCAGGACCTACGAGCAGTACTTC.

The genes are TRBV11-3 and TRBJ2-7; a weak D match, TRBD1 (6 bases). This CDR3 contains 13 residues. Looked up from germline, CDR1 is SGHNT and CDR2 is YENEEA. V lost 5 bases to trimming and J lost 12 bases, with 20 bases between them. CDR3 protein: CASSLTLDRSTYF. The CDR3 coding sequence is TGTGCCAGCAGCCTAACTCTTGACAGGAGTACGTACTTC. Drawing the rest from reference TRBV11-3 and TRBJ2-7, the complete variable domain is EAGVVQSPRYKIIEKKQPVAFWCNPISGHNTLYWYLQNLGQGPELLIRYENEEAVDDSQLPKDRFSAERLKGVDSTLKIQPAELGDSAVYLCASSLTLDRSTYFGPGTRLTVT.

The chain carries TRBV7-2 and TRBJ2-7; D might be TRBD2 (6 bases). CDR3 length: 14 residues. Trimming removed 4 bases at V and 2 bases at J, with 12 bases between. Germline loops: CDR1 SGHTA, CDR2 FQGNSA. The CDR3 protein is CASSSGTPPYEQYF. The CDR3 region has the DNA TGTGCCAGCAGCTCCGGGACTCCCCCCTACGAGCAGTACTTC.